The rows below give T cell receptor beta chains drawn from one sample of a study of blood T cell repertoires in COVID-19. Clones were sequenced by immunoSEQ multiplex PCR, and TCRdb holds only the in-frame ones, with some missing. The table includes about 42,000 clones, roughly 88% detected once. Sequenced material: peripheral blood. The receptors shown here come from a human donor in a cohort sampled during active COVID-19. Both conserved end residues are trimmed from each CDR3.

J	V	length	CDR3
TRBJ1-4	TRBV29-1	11	SGRTGGDEKLF
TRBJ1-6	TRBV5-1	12	ASSKTGLNSPLH
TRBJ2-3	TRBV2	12	ASSLGVITDTQY
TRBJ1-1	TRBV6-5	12	ASSYGYEGPEAF
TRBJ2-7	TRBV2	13	ASSTGLAGRNEQY
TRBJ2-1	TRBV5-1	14	ASSVEGLAGYNEQF
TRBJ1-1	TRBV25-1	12	ASSLRQGATEAF
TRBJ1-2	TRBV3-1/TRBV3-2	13	ASSQGGRNFYGYT
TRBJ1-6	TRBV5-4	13	ASSLSDRGNSPLH
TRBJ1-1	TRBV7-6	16	ASSLAPGQGVMNTEAF
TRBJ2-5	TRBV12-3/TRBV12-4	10	ASSLGRTNQY
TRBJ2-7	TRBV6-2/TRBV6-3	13	ASSYGGGLPYEQY
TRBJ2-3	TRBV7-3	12	ASSRSSGGDTQY
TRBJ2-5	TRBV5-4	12	ASSSVDRGETQY
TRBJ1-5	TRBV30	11	AWSEGIDQPQH
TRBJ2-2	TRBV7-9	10	ASLQGSGELF
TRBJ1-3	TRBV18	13	ASSPGQGFLNTIY
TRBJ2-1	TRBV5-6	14	ASSLALAGSYNEQF
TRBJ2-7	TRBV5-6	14	ASSLWVGGRLYEQY
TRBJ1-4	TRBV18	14	ASSPRREGGDEKLF
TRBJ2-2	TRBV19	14	ASSIPGHSNTGELF
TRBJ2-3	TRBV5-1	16	ASSLALAGNMGTDTQY
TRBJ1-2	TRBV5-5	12	ASSEGTGVGGYT
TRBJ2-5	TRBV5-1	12	ASSLAGGGETQY
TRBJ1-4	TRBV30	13	AWSTGTATNEKLF
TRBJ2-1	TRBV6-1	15	ASSASLTGQGYNEQF
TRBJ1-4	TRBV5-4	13	ASSLDRGTNEKLF
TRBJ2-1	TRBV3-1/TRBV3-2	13	ASSQDTGGFNEQF
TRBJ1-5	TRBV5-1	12	ASSLSLGDQPQH
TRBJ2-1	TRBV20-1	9	SASGGNEQF
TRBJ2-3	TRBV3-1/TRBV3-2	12	ASSPSSGTDTQY